The 25 T cell receptor beta chains listed next were all sequenced from one sample in a study of shared clonotypes between healthy human individuals. The repertoire was sequenced with immunoSEQ multiplex PCR; TCRdb's copy has only in-frame clones and lacks some. This sample has under 2.5 million clones, with 85% to 95% found just once. What was sequenced was naive CD4+ T cells from PBMCs. The subset denotes: CD45RA+ positively selected. The receptors stem from a young man in good health. Some clones in this sample may be carry-over from other donors' samples.

The V and J genes are TRBV7-3 and TRBJ2-3; weak D call: TRBD2 (5 bases). The germline V gene encodes CDR1 SGHTA and CDR2 FQGTGA. The V end was cut by 4 bases, the J end by 3 bases, with 8 bases between. The CDR3 sequence is 13 residues long. The CDR3 bases are TGTGCCAGCAGCTCTCGGAGGACAGATACGCAGTATTTT. Amino acid sequence: CASSSRRTDTQYF.

This rearrangement joins TRBV5-4 to TRBJ2-5, with TRBD1 identical over 7 bases. The J segment lost 4 bases and the V segment lost 0 bases, leaving 6 bases of the junction unmatched. From germline, CDR1 is SGHNT and CDR2 YYREEE (reference sequence). The CDR3 consists of 15 residues. The CDR3 sequence: CASSLDGAGGETQYF. The DNA of the CDR3 is TGTGCCAGCAGCTTGGATGGGGCAGGGGGAGAGACCCAGTACTTC.

The chain couples TRBV11-2 to TRBJ1-4, with D perhaps matching TRBD1 (5 bases). The V and J ends lost 2 bases and 6 bases respectively, with 16 bases between them. Per the germline V gene, CDR1 is SGHAT and CDR2 is FQNNGV. The CDR3 sequence is 16 residues long. The CDR3: CASSLSQGIWYEKLFF. The CDR3 DNA reads as TGTGCCAGCAGCTTAAGCCAGGGAATCTGGTATGAAAAACTGTTTTTT.

This rearrangement joins TRBV6-5 to TRBJ2-2; D possibly corresponds to TRBD2 (5 bases). The CDR3 sequence is 15 residues long. V lost 7 bases, J lost 0 bases, and 12 bases lay in between. The germline CDR1 and CDR2 sequences are MNHEY and SVGAGI. The CDR3 sequence: CASTRRLPNTGELFF. CDR3 DNA: TGTGCCAGCACCCGGAGGCTTCCGAACACCGGGGAGCTGTTTTTT.

This clone has just one count. This rearrangement joins TRBV7-9 to TRBJ2-3; no clear D. Germline CDR1 and CDR2: SEHNR and FQNEAQ (reference sequence). V was cut by 1 base and J by 0 bases, with 11 bases left in between. CDR3 length equals 16 residues. The chain's CDR3 is CASSLVGSLSTDTQYF. The CDR3 DNA is TGTGCCAGCAGCTTAGTAGGTAGTCTAAGCACAGATACGCAGTATTTT.

CDR3 nucleotide sequence: TGTGCCAGCAGTGACAGGGGGCCTGGGGCCAACGTCCTGACTTTC. Amino acid sequence: CASSDRGPGANVLTF. The V and J genes are TRBV2 and TRBJ2-6; 8 bases are shared with TRBD1. The CDR3 loop spans 15 amino acids. Trimming removed 3 bases from V and 2 bases from J; junction bases left unmatched: 0. CDR1 is SNHLY, CDR2 FYNNEI, per germline.

The J gene is TRBJ2-7, the V gene TRBV28; D is undetermined. Trimming took 1 base from V and 3 from J, leaving 16 bases between them. Looked up from germline, CDR1 is MDHEN and CDR2 is SYDVKM. The CDR3 totals 16 residues. The CDR3 region is CASSLSLARSLYEQYF. Written as DNA, the CDR3 is TGTGCCAGCAGTTTATCCCTGGCCAGGTCCCTCTACGAGCAGTACTTC.

The chain combines TRBV2 with TRBJ2-1; D possibly matches TRBD1 or TRBD2 (5 bases each). V lost 5 bases to trimming and J lost 10 bases, with 21 bases between them. Per the germline V gene, CDR1 is SNHLY and CDR2 is FYNNEI. The CDR3 is 15 amino acids. The CDR3 spells CASSPRGTTGTEQFF. For the CDR3, the DNA is TGTGCCAGCAGTCCACGAGGGACCACCGGAACCGAGCAGTTCTTC.

The genes are TRBV5-4 and TRBJ1-2; 8 bases match TRBD1. This CDR3 has 15 amino acids. The V segment lost 0 bases and the J segment 8 bases; nucleotides outside the gene matches: 9. Germline CDR1 and CDR2: SGHNT and YYREEE (reference sequence). The CDR3, as DNA: TGTGCCAGCAGCTTGGTGACAGGGGCCACCGACGGCTACACCTTC. Amino acid sequence: CASSLVTGATDGYTF. Looking up the rest from reference TRBV5-4 and TRBJ1-2 gives the full variable domain: ETGVTQSPTHLIKTRGQQVTLRCSSQSGHNTVSWYQQALGQGPQFIFQYYREEENGRGNFPPRFSGLQFPNYSSELNVNALELDDSALYLCASSLVTGATDGYTFGSGTRLTVV.

As regards this clone: This CDR3 is also generated by other DNA sequences in the sample. The chain employs TRBV27 and TRBJ2-7; either TRBD1 or TRBD2 may supply D (5 bases each). The CDR3 length is 14 residues. CDR1 and CDR2 (germline): MNHEY, SMNVEV (reference sequence). Between the trimmed V and J ends, which lost 2 bases and 1 base, there was a span of 9 bases. CDR3 nucleotides: TGTGCCAGCAGTTTAAGGGGACGATCCTACGAGCAGTACTTC. This translates into CASSLRGRSYEQYF.

The chain carries TRBV5-6 and TRBJ1-4; the D is unclear. The CDR3 length is 15 residues. Germline CDR1 SGHDT, CDR2 YYEEEE. V lost 4 bases and J lost 0, with 10 bases in between. The CDR3 nucleotides are TGTGCCAGCAGCCTTGGCGGTGCAACTAATGAAAAACTGTTTTTT. Translated: CASSLGGATNEKLFF.

In this sample, this clone turned up once. The chain combines TRBV5-4 with TRBJ2-1; possible D gene TRBD2, 5 bases. V dropped 4 bases and J dropped 0 bases, with 11 bases sitting between them. The CDR3 sequence is 15 residues long. CDR1 SGHNT and CDR2 YYREEE come from the germline V gene (reference sequence). CDR3 protein: CASSPGLSSYNEQFF. In DNA form, the CDR3 reads TGTGCCAGCAGCCCAGGACTTAGCTCCTACAATGAGCAGTTCTTC.

The chain employs TRBV28 and TRBJ2-2; 15 nucleotides match TRBD2. J gave up 7 bases and V 6 bases, and 12 bases lay outside the gene matches. Germline values: CDR1 MDHEN, CDR2 SYDVKM. CDR3 length: 18 amino acids. The CDR3 protein is CASRPGLAGGPGGGELFF. CDR3 DNA sequence: TGTGCCAGCAGGCCTGGACTAGCGGGAGGGCCTGGGGGCGGGGAGCTGTTTTTT. The full variable domain, completed using reference TRBV28 and TRBJ2-2, is DVKVTQSSRYLVKRTGEKVFLECVQDMDHENMFWYRQDPGLGLRLIYFSYDVKMKEKGDIPEGYSVSREKKERFSLILESASTNQTSMYLCASRPGLAGGPGGGELFFGEGSRLTVL.

The genes are TRBV11-3 and TRBJ2-2; TRBD2 aligns across 12 bases. Trimming took 5 bases from V and 5 from J; bases not matched to a gene: 12. Germline-derived CDR1 and CDR2 are SGHNT and YENEEA. This CDR3 contains 18 residues. The CDR3 DNA reads as TGTGCCAGCAGCCCAACCGCTAGCGGGAGGGGAGGGACCGGGGAGCTGTTTTTT. Amino acid sequence: CASSPTASGRGGTGELFF.

This clone was recorded once. The V and J genes are TRBV28 and TRBJ2-4; 9 positions agree with TRBD1. V trimming: 7 bases; J trimming: 3 bases; junction bases outside the gene matches: 7. The CDR3 extends over 15 amino acids. Per the germline V gene, CDR1 is MDHEN and CDR2 is SYDVKM. The CDR3 sequence: CASTEQGAGKNIQYF. The CDR3 coding sequence is TGTGCCAGCACGGAACAGGGGGCCGGCAAAAACATTCAGTACTTC.

The chain uses TRBV19 and TRBJ2-1, with TRBD2 matching 10 bases. From germline, CDR1 is LNHDA and CDR2 SQIVND (reference sequence). The CDR3 loop spans 16 amino acids. With V trimmed by 7 bases and J by 1 base, 7 bases remained unmatched. The CDR3 coding sequence is TGTGCCAGTAACCTAGCGGGAGTCGCGTCCTACAATGAGCAGTTCTTC. This encodes CASNLAGVASYNEQFF. The complete variable domain, with remaining parts taken from reference TRBV19 and TRBJ2-1, reads DGGITQSPKYLFRKEGQNVTLSCEQNLNHDAMYWYRQDPGQGLRLIYYSQIVNDFQKGDIAEGYSVSREKKESFPLTVTSAQKNPTAFYLCASNLAGVASYNEQFFGPGTRLTVL.

This chain connects TRBV6-4 to TRBJ1-1; D ambiguous. The CDR3 is 13 amino acids. Trimming left V 0 bases short and J 5 bases short, with 7 bases between. Germline V gene data show CDR1 as MRHNA and CDR2 as SNTAGT. For the CDR3, the DNA is TGTGCCAGCAGTGACTCTGGTCCTACTGAAGCTTTCTTT. Translating gives CASSDSGPTEAFF.

Regarding this clone: Given a much more abundant clone one base away, this may be a read error. The chain couples TRBV6-1 to TRBJ1-1; D is uncertain. CDR3 length equals 13 residues. The V and J ends lost 1 base and 1 base respectively, with 4 bases between them. Germline V gene sequence: CDR1 MNHNS, CDR2 SASEGT. The CDR3 nucleotides read TGTGCCAGCAGTGAAGAGGAGAACACTGAAGCTTTCTTT. Its protein product is CASSEEENTEAFF.

Comments on this clone: Different DNA sequences within this sample yield the same CDR3. This sequence joins TRBV7-2 and TRBJ2-3; D not resolved. The CDR3 is 14 amino acids. The ends were cut back, 1 base at V and 6 bases at J, with 11 bases in the middle. From germline, CDR1 is SGHTA and CDR2 FQGNSA. CDR3 in DNA: TGTGCCAGCAGCTTAGTAAGGGCGTTGGATACGCAGTATTTT. Protein sequence: CASSLVRALDTQYF. Full variable domain (rest looked up from reference TRBV7-2 and TRBJ2-3): GAGVSQSPSNKVTEKGKDVELRCDPISGHTALYWYRQSLGQGLEFLIYFQGNSAPDKSGLPSDRFSAERTGGSVSTLTIQRTQQEDSAVYLCASSLVRALDTQYFGPGTRLTVL.

Points on this clone: Other DNA sequences in this specimen translate into the identical CDR3. J is TRBJ2-7 and V is TRBV18; 9 bases match TRBD1. Germline lookup yields CDR1 KGHSH and CDR2 LQKENI. There are 14 residues in the CDR3. V was pared by 0 bases and J by 4 bases, with 1 base of the junction left unmatched. DNA for the CDR3: TGTGCCAGCTCACCACCGGGACAGGGATACGAGCAGTACTTC. Protein: CASSPPGQGYEQYF.

The chain couples TRBV4-2 to TRBJ2-1; TRBD2 aligns across 14 bases. V shed 1 base and J 0 bases; nucleotides not matched to a gene: 2. From germline, CDR1 is LGHNA and CDR2 YNFKEQ. This CDR3 spans 18 amino acids. This CDR3 is CASSQVGLAGGSYNEQFF. The CDR3 DNA reads TGTGCCAGCAGCCAAGTCGGACTAGCGGGGGGCTCCTACAATGAGCAGTTCTTC.

The chain combines TRBV2 with TRBJ1-3; D unclear. The CDR3 has 13 amino acids. CDR1 is SNHLY, CDR2 FYNNEI, per germline. V was cut by 8 bases and J by 2 bases, with 10 bases left in between. The CDR3 loop reads CASQAAAGNTIYF. The CDR3 DNA reads TGTGCCAGCCAGGCGGCCGCTGGAAACACCATATATTTT. The whole variable domain, remainder taken from reference TRBV2 and TRBJ1-3, is EPEVTQTPSHQVTQMGQEVILRCVPISNHLYFYWYRQILGQKVEFLVSFYNNEISEKSEIFDDQFSVERPDGSNFTLKIRSTKLEDSAMYFCASQAAAGNTIYFGEGSWLTVV.

The chain couples TRBV11-2 to TRBJ2-1; 10 bases align to TRBD1. The V segment lost 6 bases and the J segment 9 bases; nucleotides outside the gene matches: 8. The germline gives CDR1 SGHAT, CDR2 FQNNGV. The CDR3 length is 14 residues. In nucleotides, the CDR3 is TGTGCCAGCAGTCCGACAGGGGGCCGTTCTGAGCAGTTCTTC. Translating gives CASSPTGGRSEQFF.

The chain employs TRBV6-5 and TRBJ1-2, with D hard to call. This CDR3 contains 13 residues. Trimming shortened V by 7 bases and J by 0 bases, and 9 bases separated the two germline ends. Germline-derived CDR1 and CDR2 are MNHEY and SVGAGI. DNA for the CDR3: TGTGCCAGCATTTCACCCGCTAACTATGGCTACACCTTC. Translating it yields CASISPANYGYTF.

The chain uses TRBV27 and TRBJ1-1; 10 nucleotides agree with TRBD1. The CDR3 sequence is 13 residues long. Germline CDR1 reads MNHEY; CDR2 reads SMNVEV (reference sequence). Trimming removed 3 bases from V and 8 bases from J; junction bases left unmatched: 3. CDR3 sequence reads: CASSFLGQGEAFF. CDR3 nucleotide sequence: TGTGCCAGCAGTTTCCTGGGACAGGGGGAAGCTTTCTTT.